Included here is one T cell receptor beta chain sequence, with context. Its antigen is undetermined. Original handling: Quality scores were absent from the junction-only immunoSEQ sequences, so filtering differed. Clones were read by immunoSEQ multiplex PCR, and TCRdb kept only the in-frame ones, dropping some. The V and J calls and clone size were taken over from that table, and D and trimming were inferred from the DNA. This table has about 2.3 million clones, approximately 95% appearing once. Germline assignment: CDR1 SEHNR and CDR2 FQNEAQ (reference sequence). CDR3 size: 16 residues. V was clipped by 5 bases and J by 5 bases; unmatched bases: 12. The sample belongs to a study of shared clonotypes between healthy human individuals. About the research overall: Per donor, CD8 memory used one plate, CD8 naive used two, CD4 memory used three and CD4 naive used three.

Study-level results: Larger richness was generally estimated for naive than memory subsets.

The chain carries TRBV7-9 and TRBJ1-5; 7 bases are shared with TRBD1. The sequence derives from a man younger than 30 in good health. Some clones in this sample may be carry-over from other donors' samples. The specimen was naive CD4+ T cells from PBMCs. Subset meaning: CD45RA+ positively selected. The CDR3 sequence: CASSTNRGVWDQPQHF. DNA of the CDR3: TGTGCCAGCAGCACCAACAGGGGCGTTTGGGATCAGCCCCAGCATTTT.